The 19 T cell receptor beta chains given below trace back to one sample, sequenced in a study of cytotoxic CD8 clonotypes in ibrutinib-treated CLL. Profiled with immunoSEQ multiplex PCR; TCRdb holds only in-frame clones, not every one. The sample has 190,000 or so clones, around 72% seen once; the top ten hold about an eighth. This material consisted of PBMCs, taken after 24 months of ibrutinib treatment. The receptor set was obtained from a human donor with chronic lymphocytic leukemia.

This clone was counted between two and nine times. The V call is TRBV28, the J call TRBJ1-5; D call uncertain. The CDR3 is 12 amino acids. Trimming took off 2 bases at V and 6 bases at J, with 5 bases between the two ends. The germline CDR1 and CDR2 sequences are MDHEN and SYDVKM. The CDR3 reads CASSLEFQPQHF. CDR3 bases: TGTGCCAGCAGTTTAGAGTTTCAGCCCCAGCATTTT.

This clone was detected once. This rearrangement joins TRBV4-2 to TRBJ2-2, with D hard to call. This CDR3 has 16 residues. The germline gives CDR1 LGHNA, CDR2 YNFKEQ. Trimming left V 6 bases short and J 2 bases short, with 16 bases between. The CDR3 loop reads CASREGSLRNTGELFF. CDR3 nucleotides: TGTGCCAGCAGGGAAGGATCCCTCAGAAACACCGGGGAGCTGTTTTTT.

This chain connects TRBV28 to TRBJ2-5; 7 bases align to TRBD1. Germline loops: CDR1 MDHEN, CDR2 SYDVKM. The J segment lost 1 base and the V segment lost 3 bases, leaving 8 bases of the junction unmatched. CDR3 length equals 16 residues. CDR3 nucleotide sequence: TGTGCCAGCAGTTTCGGGCCCGGGACAGCCCAAGAGACCCAGTACTTC. Amino acid sequence: CASSFGPGTAQETQYF.

The chain links TRBV5-1 to TRBJ2-7; D perhaps matches TRBD1 (6 bases). Germline lookup yields CDR1 SGHRS and CDR2 YFSETQ. V lost 0 bases and J lost 5, with 15 bases in between. CDR3 size: 15 residues. The CDR3 region is CASSLVRGIENEQYF. CDR3 DNA sequence: TGCGCCAGCAGCTTGGTAAGGGGGATTGAGAACGAGCAGTACTTC.

This clone was seen a few times. The chain uses TRBV9 and TRBJ2-1; TRBD1 might be the D (6 bases). Trimming took 3 bases from V and 3 from J, leaving 7 bases between them. The CDR3 loop spans 13 amino acids. Looked up from germline, CDR1 is SGDLS and CDR2 is YYNGEE. The CDR3, as DNA: TGTGCCAGCAGCGCGGACAGCTACAATGAGCAGTTCTTC. Residues: CASSADSYNEQFF. The full variable domain, rest sourced from reference TRBV9 and TRBJ2-1, is DSGVTQTPKHLITATGQRVTLRCSPRSGDLSVYWYQQSLDQGLQFLIQYYNGEERAKGNILERFSAQQFPDLHSELNLSSLELGDSALYFCASSADSYNEQFFGPGTRLTVL.

CDR3 in amino acids: CASSQDRIGETQYF. The CDR3 region has the DNA TGCGCCAGCAGCCAAGATCGGATAGGGGAGACCCAGTACTTC. This chain links TRBV4-3 with TRBJ2-5; D is unclear. The V end was cut by 0 bases, the J end by 5 bases, with 10 bases between. The CDR3 is 14 amino acids. Germline CDR1 and CDR2: LGHNA and YSLEER.

The sample holds one count of this clone. This chain joins TRBV2 and TRBJ1-1; D remains ambiguous. V was cut by 4 bases and J by 3 bases, with 12 bases left in between. Germline CDR1 and CDR2: SNHLY and FYNNEI. This CDR3 region has 14 residues. The CDR3 DNA reads TGTGCCAGCAGTGTGGGTAGGAGGGACACTGAAGCTTTCTTT. This sequence encodes CASSVGRRDTEAFF.

This clone was counted once. The chain couples TRBV7-2 to TRBJ2-1, with 14 bases fitting TRBD2. The V and J ends lost 1 base and 13 bases, in that order; junction bases with no gene match: 6. Germline assignment: CDR1 SGHTA and CDR2 FQGNSA. This CDR3 has 15 amino acids. CDR3 DNA: TGTGCCAGCAGCTTAGGACTAGCGGGAGGGCCGCGACAGTTCTTC. It encodes CASSLGLAGGPRQFF.

The chain joins TRBV6-5 to TRBJ2-7, with D perhaps matching TRBD1 (5 bases). Germline loops: CDR1 MNHEY, CDR2 SVGAGI. The CDR3 is made up of 13 amino acids. V was clipped by 0 bases and J by 5 bases, with 8 bases between them. CDR3 loop: CASSYSFRDEQYF. CDR3 coding DNA: TGTGCCAGCAGTTACTCGTTCAGGGACGAGCAGTACTTC.

The chain combines TRBV13 with TRBJ2-7; D tentatively fits TRBD1 or TRBD2 (5 bases each). The germline CDR1 and CDR2 sequences are PRHDT and FYEKMQ (reference sequence). This CDR3 has 13 amino acids. Trimming stripped 5 bases from V and 3 bases from J, with 11 bases between. This chain's CDR3 is CASSGTSSYEQYF. The CDR3 DNA follows: TGTGCCAGCAGCGGGACGTCCAGCTACGAGCAGTACTTC.

The chain recombines TRBV12-5 with TRBJ2-7; D uncertain. Trimming cost V 1 base and J 5 bases, with 9 bases left between them. Germline CDR1 reads LGHNT; CDR2 reads FRNRAP. This CDR3 comprises 13 residues. CDR3 in DNA: TGTGCTAGTGGTTTGGCCGGGCTTGACGAGCAGTACTTC. Encoded protein: CASGLAGLDEQYF.

V and J are TRBV5-1 and TRBJ1-2; the D is unclear. Germline assignment: CDR1 SGHRS and CDR2 YFSETQ. V dropped 5 bases and J dropped 5 bases, with 28 bases sitting between them. This CDR3 has 18 residues. The CDR3 spells CASREEVPVGPFEYGYTF. CDR3 DNA: TGCGCCAGCAGGGAAGAAGTGCCGGTCGGCCCTTTCGAATATGGCTACACCTTC.

This chain links TRBV6-6 with TRBJ2-1, with TRBD2 matching 10 bases. The CDR3 totals 16 residues. V trimming: 2 bases; J trimming: 5 bases; junction bases outside the gene matches: 6. Looked up from germline, CDR1 is MNHNY and CDR2 is SVGAGI (reference sequence). CDR3 DNA: TGTGCCAGCAGTTACCGAGGACTAGCGGAGAACAATGAGCAGTTCTTC. It translates to CASSYRGLAENNEQFF.

The chain employs TRBV7-2 and TRBJ2-2; D call uncertain. Trimming took off 1 base at V and 9 bases at J, with 9 bases between the two ends. The CDR3 spans 13 residues. Germline assignment: CDR1 SGHTA and CDR2 FQGNSA. In DNA, the CDR3 is TGTGCCAGCAGCTTAGGGCCGCGGAGGGAGCTGTTTTTT. Amino acids: CASSLGPRRELFF.

The chain uses TRBV5-1 and TRBJ1-2; 9 bases line up with TRBD1. This CDR3 spans 17 amino acids. V trimming: 3 bases; J trimming: 7 bases; junction bases outside the gene matches: 16. Per the germline V gene, CDR1 is SGHRS and CDR2 is YFSETQ. The CDR3 DNA is TGCGCCAGCAGCTCGCTACCGCTAGGACAGGGGCACGGTGGCTACACCTTC. Residues: CASSSLPLGQGHGGYTF. Full variable domain (missing parts from reference TRBV5-1 and TRBJ1-2): KAGVTQTPRYLIKTRGQQVTLSCSPISGHRSVSWYQQTPGQGLQFLFEYFSETQRNKGNFPGRFSGRQFSNSRSEMNVSTLELGDSALYLCASSSLPLGQGHGGYTFGSGTRLTVV.

The CDR3 DNA sequence: TGTGCCAGCGACAGAAACTATGGCTACACCTTC. This gives the protein CASDRNYGYTF. V gene TRBV2 combines with J gene TRBJ1-2, with a possible D match to TRBD1 (5 bases). V lost 8 bases and J lost 2, with 6 bases in between. The length of the CDR3 is 11 residues. The V gene's germline CDR1 is SNHLY and CDR2 FYNNEI.

The V call is TRBV15, the J call TRBJ2-7; 13 bases align to TRBD2. The CDR3 contains 18 residues. Germline V CDR1 and CDR2: LNHNV, YYDKDF (reference sequence). V was clipped by 0 bases and J by 2 bases; unmatched bases: 7. The CDR3 bases are TGTGCCACCAGCAGAGAGGGGATACTAGCGGGAGGGACCTACGAGCAGTACTTC. Residues: CATSREGILAGGTYEQYF.

This clone appeared a few times. DNA of the CDR3: TGTGCCAGCAGTTACGTCTCTAACTATGGCTACACCTTC. This sequence encodes CASSYVSNYGYTF. The gene calls are TRBV6-6 and TRBJ1-2; D is unclear. The CDR3 extends over 13 amino acids. Germline loops: CDR1 MNHNY, CDR2 SVGAGI (reference sequence). The V end lost 2 bases, the J end lost 0 bases, and 4 bases lay between the germline ends.

This clone showed up just once. The chain joins TRBV19 to TRBJ1-2; D possibly corresponds to TRBD1 (5 bases). Germline CDR1 reads LNHDA; CDR2 reads SQIVND (reference sequence). With 4 bases removed from V and 2 bases from J, the gap between germline ends came to 8 bases. There are 13 residues in the CDR3. The DNA of the CDR3 is TGTGCCAGTAGTAAGGGGCCAAACTATGGCTACACCTTC. Protein: CASSKGPNYGYTF.